This passage covers 16 T cell receptor beta chains from one sample sequenced in a study of cytomegalovirus exposure and HLA in healthy donors. The PCR used 60 Vbeta and 13 Jbeta primers. The protocol was immunoSEQ multiplex PCR, while the TCRdb copy is restricted to in-frame clones and leaves out a portion. The sample comprises about 160,000 clones, 65% to 85% of which are singletons, and about 7.7% rests with the top ten. What was sequenced was PBMCs. The origin of the receptors is a woman aged 25-40 years in good health and CMV-seropositive.

This chain uses TRBV15 with TRBJ1-4; perhaps TRBD1 as D (6 bases). V lost 7 bases, J lost 4 bases, and 13 bases lay in between. Germline V gene sequence: CDR1 LNHNV, CDR2 YYDKDF (reference sequence). This CDR3 contains 14 residues. CDR3 coding DNA: TGTGCCACCACCCCGGGACAAATTAATGAAAAACTGTTTTTT. Translation gives CATTPGQINEKLFF. Based on the CDR3 plus reference TRBV15 and TRBJ1-4, the full variable domain is DAMVIQNPRYQVTQFGKPVTLSCSQTLNHNVMYWYQQKSSQAPKLLFHYYDKDFNNEADTPDNFQSRRPNTSFCFLDIRSPGLGDTAMYLCATTPGQINEKLFFGSGTQLSVL.

The chain uses TRBV6-5 and TRBJ1-3, with TRBD1 identical over 9 bases. The V segment lost 6 bases and the J segment 4 bases; nucleotides outside the gene matches: 4. The CDR3 runs to 14 residues. CDR1 MNHEY and CDR2 SVGAGI come from the germline V gene. CDR3 loop: CASRRDREGNTIYF. DNA of the CDR3: TGTGCCAGCAGGCGGGACAGGGAGGGAAACACCATATATTTT.

A few counts support this clone. The chain carries TRBV30 and TRBJ1-1; a possible D gene is TRBD1 (6 bases). Germline V CDR1 and CDR2: GTSNPN, SVGIG (reference sequence). CDR3 length: 14 residues. Trimming took 0 bases from V and 9 from J, leaving 17 bases between them. The CDR3 region has the DNA TGTGCCTGGAGTGTCAGGGGCCCAAGGAGAAAAGCTTTCTTT. It codes for CAWSVRGPRRKAFF.

This clone was counted only a few times. The chain links TRBV15 to TRBJ1-2; 9 nucleotides line up with TRBD1. The V gene's germline CDR1 is LNHNV and CDR2 YYDKDF (reference sequence). The CDR3 loop spans 15 amino acids. J lost 8 bases, V lost 3 bases, and 10 bases had no gene match. CDR3 DNA: TGTGCCACCAGCAGGGAACAGGGGGCGCGTCAAGGCTACACCTTC. Protein product: CATSREQGARQGYTF. Variable domain in full (rest from reference TRBV15 and TRBJ1-2): DAMVIQNPRYQVTQFGKPVTLSCSQTLNHNVMYWYQQKSSQAPKLLFHYYDKDFNNEADTPDNFQSRRPNTSFCFLDIRSPGLGDTAMYLCATSREQGARQGYTFGSGTRLTVV.

This clone has a handful of counts. The chain employs TRBV19 and TRBJ2-2; D not certain. V was trimmed by 5 bases and J by 1 base, leaving 11 bases between them. Germline CDR1 LNHDA, CDR2 SQIVND (reference sequence). This CDR3 has 15 amino acids. The CDR3 loop is CASSPRWRNTGELFF. As DNA, the CDR3 is TGTGCCAGTAGTCCACGATGGAGGAACACCGGGGAGCTGTTTTTT.

V gene TRBV2 combines with J gene TRBJ2-7; possibly TRBD2 for D (5 bases). This CDR3 comprises 13 residues. V was pared by 2 bases and J by 4 bases, with 9 bases between. Germline CDR1 SNHLY, CDR2 FYNNEI. The DNA for the CDR3 is TGTGCCAGCAGTGAACAGCGGTGGTACGAGCAGTACTTC. Protein product: CASSEQRWYEQYF.

The chain recombines TRBV28 with TRBJ1-5; the match to TRBD1 covers 7 bases. There are 17 residues in the CDR3. Looked up from germline, CDR1 is MDHEN and CDR2 is SYDVKM. V shed 6 bases, J shed 0 bases, and the junction held 11 bases outside the gene matches. This CDR3 is CASSPQGTHYSNQPQHF. DNA for the CDR3: TGTGCCAGCAGCCCACAGGGGACACACTATAGCAATCAGCCCCAGCATTTT.

The chain recombines TRBV2 with TRBJ1-2; possible D gene TRBD1, 5 bases. V was pared by 1 base and J by 4 bases, with 13 bases between. Germline V gene sequence: CDR1 SNHLY, CDR2 FYNNEI. The CDR3 contains 15 residues. The CDR3, as DNA: TGTGCCAGCAGTGAAGGCAGGGCTAACTTCTATGGCTACACCTTC. Translating gives CASSEGRANFYGYTF.

Only one count was recorded for this clone. The chain recombines TRBV5-6 with TRBJ1-2; D ambiguous. CDR1 and CDR2 (germline): SGHDT, YYEEEE. CDR3 length equals 13 residues. Trimming pared 0 bases from V and 6 bases from J, leaving 9 bases between. For the CDR3, the DNA is TGTGCCAGCAGCTTGGAACAGCATCATGGCTACACCTTC. It specifies CASSLEQHHGYTF.

The chain combines TRBV28 with TRBJ1-5; unclear D gene. Trimming removed 3 bases from V and 6 bases from J, with 6 bases in between. The germline V gene has CDR1 MDHEN and CDR2 SYDVKM. The CDR3 contains 12 residues. CDR3 sequence: CASSFGGQPQHF. The CDR3 DNA is TGTGCCAGCAGTTTCGGCGGTCAGCCCCAGCATTTT.

The chain has TRBV6-5 and TRBJ2-1; perhaps TRBD2 as D (6 bases). CDR3 length: 12 residues. From germline, CDR1 is MNHEY and CDR2 SVGAGI. The V gene lost 8 bases and the J gene lost 10 bases, with 15 bases spanning the gap. The CDR3 DNA reads TGTGCCAGCGGGCTTTATCGGGGGGAGCAGTTCTTC. Protein sequence: CASGLYRGEQFF.

V is TRBV13 and J is TRBJ1-2; D might be TRBD1 (5 bases). CDR1 is PRHDT, CDR2 FYEKMQ, per germline (reference sequence). V lost 5 bases and J lost 7, with 11 bases in between. CDR3 length: 12 amino acids. The CDR3 coding sequence is TGTGCCAGCAGCCCTTGGACAACTGGCTACACCTTC. Its protein is CASSPWTTGYTF.

The table lists this clone with a count of one. CDR3 region: CASSHSGGSYEQYF. The DNA of the CDR3 is TGCGCCAGCAGCCATTCAGGGGGCTCCTACGAGCAGTACTTC. V usage is TRBV4-3 and J usage is TRBJ2-7, with TRBD1 matching 7 bases. Trimming took 3 bases from V and 0 from J; bases not matched to a gene: 2. The CDR3 runs to 14 residues. CDR1 and CDR2 (germline): LGHNA, YSLEER.

J is TRBJ2-7 and V is TRBV7-3, with 7 bases that match TRBD1. Germline V gives CDR1 SGHTA, CDR2 FQGTGA. The V and J ends lost 2 bases and 3 bases, in that order; junction bases with no gene match: 7. This CDR3 is built from 15 residues. DNA for the CDR3: TGTGCCAGCAGCTTAGCCGGGACAGCTTTCTACGAGCAGTACTTC. Its translation: CASSLAGTAFYEQYF.

About this clone: Other DNA sequences within the sample encode an identical CDR3. The chain has TRBV6-6 and TRBJ2-2, with 7 nucleotides matching TRBD1. The germline V gene encodes CDR1 MNHNY and CDR2 SVGAGI (reference sequence). Trimming cost V 0 bases and J 2 bases; bases outside gene matches: 3. The CDR3 runs 16 residues. The CDR3 spells CASSYSRQGNTGELFF. CDR3 DNA sequence: TGTGCCAGCAGTTACTCGAGACAGGGTAACACCGGGGAGCTGTTTTTT.

As to this clone: At one end, the junction sequence differs from germline, possibly due to a read error. The chain links TRBV7-9 to TRBJ1-2; D not certain. The CDR3 has 17 amino acids. The germline V gene encodes CDR1 SEHNR and CDR2 FQNEAQ (reference sequence). The CDR3 reads CSSSFVSGVYLDYGYTF. The CDR3 DNA is TGTTCCAGCAGCTTCGTCAGCGGGGTCTATCTGGACTATGGCTACACCTTC.